The source of this T cell receptor beta chain is a study of T cell repertoires in cytomegalovirus infection. Study details: Public signatures in TCR beta pointed to CMV infection and matching HLA type.

Germline-derived CDR1 and CDR2 are SGHTA and FQGNSA. V lost 5 bases to trimming and J lost 5 bases, with 15 bases between them. The CDR3 length is 15 residues. Study-wide findings and caveats: In two of eight donors, the top clonotype was HLA-C-restricted CMV-specific. Totalled public TCR beta family frequency picked out people who carried CMV plus the relevant HLA.

This clonotype appeared many times. The target antigen is unknown. TCRdb recomputed calls from the reads with MiXCR, one row per CDR3 protein. This sample has around 740,000 distinct CDR3 sequences, with 35% found just once. Material for sequencing was PBMCs. The sequence derives from a human donor in good health (CMV status not recorded). Some clones in this sample may be carry-over from other donors' samples. The V call is TRBV7-2, the J call TRBJ1-4, with unresolved D. The CDR3 is CASSPGSTSNEKLFF. The CDR3, as DNA: TGTGCCAGCAGCCCCGGATCGACAAGCAATGAAAAACTGTTTTTT.